This record looks at one TCR beta chain sequence and its context. The sample is drawn from a study of blood T cell repertoires in COVID-19. The wider study: Sites across the United States, Italy and Spain contributed samples from acute and convalescent COVID-19. The cDNA or gDNA used as material had been derived from T cells, B-cell-depleted T cells, or PBMCs.

The CDR3 runs 16 residues. Germline V gene data show CDR1 as LGHDT and CDR2 as YNNKEL (reference sequence). Losses at the gene ends were 5 bases for V and 4 bases for J; bases not matched to a gene: 7. Enrolment of Seattle patients took place during active infection, and they were followed longitudinally. In the original workflow: Estimation of nucleated cell counts relied on the amplification of reference gene primers. Generated by immunoSEQ multiplex PCR, the TCRdb table keeps only in-frame clones and is missing some. V, J and clone size reflect that table, while D and trimming were determined from the DNA. The sample yields some 120,000 clones, more than 75% seen once.

Source material: peripheral blood. The sequence came from a man between 60 and 70 years old with COVID-19, enrolled during active disease. The V and J genes are TRBV3-1 (or the pseudogene TRBV3-2) and TRBJ2-7; TRBD2 aligns across 14 bases. The CDR3 sequence: CASSGRLAGGWYEQYF. The CDR3 nucleotides read TGTGCCAGCAGCGGCCGACTAGCGGGAGGGTGGTACGAGCAGTACTTC.